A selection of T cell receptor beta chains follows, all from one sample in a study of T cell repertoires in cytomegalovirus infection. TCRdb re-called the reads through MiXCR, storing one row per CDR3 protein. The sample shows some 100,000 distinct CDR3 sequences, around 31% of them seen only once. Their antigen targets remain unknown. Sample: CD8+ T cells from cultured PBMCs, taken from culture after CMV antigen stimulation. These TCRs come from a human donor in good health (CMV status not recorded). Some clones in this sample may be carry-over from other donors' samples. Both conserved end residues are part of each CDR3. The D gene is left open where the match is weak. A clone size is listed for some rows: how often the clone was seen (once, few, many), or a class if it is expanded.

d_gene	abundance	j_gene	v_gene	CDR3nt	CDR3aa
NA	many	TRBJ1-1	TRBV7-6	TGTGCCAGCAGCTTAGATGGCGGGGTCGGCACTGAAGCTTTCTTT	CASSLDGGVGTEAFF
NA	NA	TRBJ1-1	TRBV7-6	TGTGCCAGCAGCTCTCAGGACGTAATTCCATCCGGCGGAGCTTTCTTT	CASSSQDVIPSGGAFF
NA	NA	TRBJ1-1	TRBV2	TGTGCCAGCAGTGACGCAGTTTTTGAAGCTTTCTTT	CASSDAVFEAFF
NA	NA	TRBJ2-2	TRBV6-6	TGTGCCAGCAGTCCTTACTTTGACGGGGAGCTGTTTTTT	CASSPYFDGELFF
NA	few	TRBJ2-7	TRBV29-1	TGCAGCGTTGAAGGGGTTGACAGCCACTACGAGCAGTACTTC	CSVEGVDSHYEQYF
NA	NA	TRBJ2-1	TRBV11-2	TGTGCCAGCAGCCCCCGACAGATTTACAATGAGCAGTTCTTC	CASSPRQIYNEQFF
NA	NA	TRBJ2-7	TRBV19	TGTGCCAGTAGCTCTGCGGGGGCCCCAGCCTACGAGCAGTACTTC	CASSSAGAPAYEQYF
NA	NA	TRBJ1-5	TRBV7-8	TGTGCCAGCAGCTGGCTTCTAAATCAGCCCCAGCATTTT	CASSWLLNQPQHF
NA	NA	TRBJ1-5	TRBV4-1	TGCGCCAGCAGCCATCAGAACTTGGGTCAGCCCCAGCATTTT	CASSHQNLGQPQHF
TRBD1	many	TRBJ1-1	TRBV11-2	TGTGCCAGCAGCTTAGGGGACAGGGGGCGGACGAACACTGAAGCTTTCTTT	CASSLGDRGRTNTEAFF
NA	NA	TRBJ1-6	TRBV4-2	TGTGCCAGCAGCCAAGAGGATTCCCTAAATTCACCCCTCCACTTT	CASSQEDSLNSPLHF
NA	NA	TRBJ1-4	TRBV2	TGTGCCTGCGACTCGGAAACTAATGAAAAACTGTTTTTT	CACDSETNEKLFF
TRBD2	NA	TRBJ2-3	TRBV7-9	TGTGCCAGCAGCCTCGTCCCGGGACTAGCGGGGGGGCCAAATACGCAGTATTTT	CASSLVPGLAGGPNTQYF
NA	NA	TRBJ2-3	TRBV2	TGTGCCAGCAGTGAATGGCAGCGGCCCACAGATACGCAGTATTTT	CASSEWQRPTDTQYF
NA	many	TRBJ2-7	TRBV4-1	TGCGCCAGCAGCCAAGATTCGGCCATTTCCTCCTACGAGCAGTACTTC	CASSQDSAISSYEQYF
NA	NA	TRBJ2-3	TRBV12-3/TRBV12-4	TGTGCCAGCAGTTTTCTGGCAGATACGCAGTATTTT	CASSFLADTQYF
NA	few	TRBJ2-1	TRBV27	TGTGCCAGCAGGCGCGCTGGGGAGCAGTTCTTC	CASRRAGEQFF
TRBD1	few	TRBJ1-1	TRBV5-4	TGTGCCAGCAGCGGACACAGGGGAACTGAAGCTTTCTTT	CASSGHRGTEAFF
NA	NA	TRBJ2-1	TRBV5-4	TGTGCCAGCAGCTTGGGTGGCCTATACAATGAGCAGTTCTTC	CASSLGGLYNEQFF
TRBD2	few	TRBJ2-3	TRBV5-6	TGTGCCAGCAGCTTGGAGGCGGGGGGCTACACAGATACGCAGTATTTT	CASSLEAGGYTDTQYF
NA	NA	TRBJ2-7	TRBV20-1	TGCAGTGCTAGAGGGGACGTAGCCTACGAGCAGTACTTC	CSARGDVAYEQYF
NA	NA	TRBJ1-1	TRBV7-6	TGTGCCAGCAGCTCCTCCGGAGGGGCCACTGAAGCTTTCTTT	CASSSSGGATEAFF
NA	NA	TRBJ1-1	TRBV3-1	TGTGCCAGCAGCCAAGTAGGGACCAGAATAGGAACTGAAGCTTTCTTT	CASSQVGTRIGTEAFF
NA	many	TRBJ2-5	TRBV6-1	TGTGCCAGCAGTCCACTGGTCCGTACGGAAGAGACCCAGTACTTC	CASSPLVRTEETQYF
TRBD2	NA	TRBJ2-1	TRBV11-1	TGTGCCAGCAGCCCCGAGCGGGGCTCCTACAATGAGCAGTTCTTC	CASSPERGSYNEQFF
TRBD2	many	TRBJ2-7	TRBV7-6	TGTGCCAGCAGCTCCGGACTAGTGAACTACGAGCAGTACTTC	CASSSGLVNYEQYF
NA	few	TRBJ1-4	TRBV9	TGTGCCAGCAGCGTAGAGGGAGGATGGGGTGAAAAACTGTTTTTT	CASSVEGGWGEKLFF
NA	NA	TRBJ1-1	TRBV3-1	TGTGCCAGCAGCCCGGAGGGGTATTGGAACACTGAAGCTTTCTTT	CASSPEGYWNTEAFF
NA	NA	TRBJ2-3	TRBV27	TGTGCCAGCAGTTTATCTACTCCTCCCTCTAGCACAGATACGCAGTATTTT	CASSLSTPPSSTDTQYF
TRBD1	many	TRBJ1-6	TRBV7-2	TGTGCCAGCAGCTTAGTGACAGGGATCCCACCCCTCCACTTT	CASSLVTGIPPLHF
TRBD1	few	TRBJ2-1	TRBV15	TGTGCCACCAGCAGTATCGCCGACAGGGGCCTCCACAATGAGCAGTTCTTC	CATSSIADRGLHNEQFF
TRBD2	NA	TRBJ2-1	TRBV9	TGTGCCAGCACCTGGGGGGGTGAGCAGTTCTTC	CASTWGGEQFF
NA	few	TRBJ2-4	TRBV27	TGTGCCAGCAGTTTGCCTACTCAAAACATTCAGTACTTC	CASSLPTQNIQYF
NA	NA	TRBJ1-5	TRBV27	TGTGCCAGCAGTTTATCGGCGGGTGGGCCCCAGCATTTT	CASSLSAGGPQHF
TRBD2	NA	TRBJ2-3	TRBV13	TGTGCCAGCAGCAAACGGGCTAGCGGGGGGTCTAGCACAGATACGCAGTATTTT	CASSKRASGGSSTDTQYF
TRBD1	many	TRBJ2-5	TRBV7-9	TGTGCCAGCAGCTTGGATGAAGGGACAGGTTTCCAAGAGACCCAGTACTTC	CASSLDEGTGFQETQYF
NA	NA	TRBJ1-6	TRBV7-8	TGTGCCAGCAGCTCGCTCCTTCACCAGAGTTCACCCCTCCACTTT	CASSSLLHQSSPLHF
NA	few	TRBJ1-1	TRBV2	TGTGCCAGCAGTGAAGTAGGGTCAGGGACCGAAGCTTTCTTT	CASSEVGSGTEAFF
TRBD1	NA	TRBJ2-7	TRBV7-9	TGTGCCAGCAGCTTGATGGGACAGGCCCACGAGCAGTACTTC	CASSLMGQAHEQYF
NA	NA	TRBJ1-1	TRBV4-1	TGCGCCAGCAGCCAAGATCCGTTCGGCACTGAAGCTTTCTTT	CASSQDPFGTEAFF
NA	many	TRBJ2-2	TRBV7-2	TGTGCCAGCAGCTTCGGCGGGGAGCTGTTTTTT	CASSFGGELFF
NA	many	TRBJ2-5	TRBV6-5	TGTGCCAGCAGTTACTCGGGTCACCAAGAGACCCAGTACTTC	CASSYSGHQETQYF
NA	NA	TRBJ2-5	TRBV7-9	TGTGCCAGCAGCCCCCGGGACGGAAACCAAGAGACCCAGTACTTC	CASSPRDGNQETQYF
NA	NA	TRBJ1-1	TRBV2	TGTGCCAGCACCATTTTCACGGGGATTGGGATTCACCCTGAAGCTTTCTTT	CASTIFTGIGIHPEAFF
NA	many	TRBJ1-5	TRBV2	TGTGCCAGCAGTGAAGCGCCCGATAGCAATCAGCCCCAGCATTTT	CASSEAPDSNQPQHF
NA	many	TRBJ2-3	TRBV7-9	TGTGCCAGCAGCCTCGGACAGCCCACAGATACGCAGTATTTT	CASSLGQPTDTQYF
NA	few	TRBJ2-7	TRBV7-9	TGTGCCAGCAGCTTAGGAGGGGGTTGGCAGGGGAACGAGCAGTACTTC	CASSLGGGWQGNEQYF
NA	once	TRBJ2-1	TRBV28	TGTGCCAGCAGTGGGAGACAGTCTCTCTCCTACAATGAGCAGTTCTTC	CASSGRQSLSYNEQFF
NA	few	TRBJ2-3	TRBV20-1	TGCAGTGCTAGAGATAACGCCGACCTCGGGGGCACAGATACGCAGTATTTT	CSARDNADLGGTDTQYF
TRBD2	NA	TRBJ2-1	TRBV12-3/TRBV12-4	TGTGCCAGCTGGGCGGGGGTCTACAATGAGCAGTTCTTC	CASWAGVYNEQFF
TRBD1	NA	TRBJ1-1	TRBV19	TGTGCCAGCCGACAGGGGGCCGGCACTGAAGCTTTCTTT	CASRQGAGTEAFF